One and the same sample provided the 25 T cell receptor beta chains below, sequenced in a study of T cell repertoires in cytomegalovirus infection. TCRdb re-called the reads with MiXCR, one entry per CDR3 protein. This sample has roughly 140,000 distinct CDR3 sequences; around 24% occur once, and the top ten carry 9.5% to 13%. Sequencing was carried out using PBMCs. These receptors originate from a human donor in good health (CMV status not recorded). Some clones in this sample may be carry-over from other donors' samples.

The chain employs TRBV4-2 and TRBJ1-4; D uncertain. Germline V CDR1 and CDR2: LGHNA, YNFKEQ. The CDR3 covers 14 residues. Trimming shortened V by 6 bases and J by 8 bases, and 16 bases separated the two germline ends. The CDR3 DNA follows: TGTGCCAGCAGTGGGTGGGAGGGCCAAGAAAAACTGTTTTTT. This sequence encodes CASSGWEGQEKLFF.

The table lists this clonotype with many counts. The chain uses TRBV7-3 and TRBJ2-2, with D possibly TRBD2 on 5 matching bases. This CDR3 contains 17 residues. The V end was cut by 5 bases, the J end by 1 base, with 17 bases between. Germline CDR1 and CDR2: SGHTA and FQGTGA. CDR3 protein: CASSLDPLAGNTGELFF. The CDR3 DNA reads TGTGCCAGCAGCCTAGACCCTTTGGCGGGGAACACCGGGGAGCTGTTTTTT. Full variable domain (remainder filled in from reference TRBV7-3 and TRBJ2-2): GAGVSQTPSNKVTEKGKYVELRCDPISGHTALYWYRQSLGQGPEFLIYFQGTGAADDSGLPNDRFFAVRPEGSVSTLKIQRTERGDSAVYLCASSLDPLAGNTGELFFGEGSRLTVL.

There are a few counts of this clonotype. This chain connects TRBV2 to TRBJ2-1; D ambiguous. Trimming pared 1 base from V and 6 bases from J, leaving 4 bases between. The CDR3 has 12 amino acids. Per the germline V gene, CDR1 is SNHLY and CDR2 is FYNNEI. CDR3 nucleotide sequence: TGTGCCAGCAGTGAAGTTATCAATGAGCAGTTCTTC. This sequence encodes CASSEVINEQFF.

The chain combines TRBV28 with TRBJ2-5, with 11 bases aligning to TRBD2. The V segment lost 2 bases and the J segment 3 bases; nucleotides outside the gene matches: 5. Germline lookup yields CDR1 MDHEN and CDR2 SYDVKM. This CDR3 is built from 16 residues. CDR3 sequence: CASSLLALAGEETQYF. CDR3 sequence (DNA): TGTGCCAGCAGTTTACTCGCACTAGCGGGGGAAGAGACCCAGTACTTC. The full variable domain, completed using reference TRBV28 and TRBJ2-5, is DVKVTQSSRYLVKRTGEKVFLECVQDMDHENMFWYRQDPGLGLRLIYFSYDVKMKEKGDIPEGYSVSREKKERFSLILESASTNQTSMYLCASSLLALAGEETQYFGPGTRLLVL.

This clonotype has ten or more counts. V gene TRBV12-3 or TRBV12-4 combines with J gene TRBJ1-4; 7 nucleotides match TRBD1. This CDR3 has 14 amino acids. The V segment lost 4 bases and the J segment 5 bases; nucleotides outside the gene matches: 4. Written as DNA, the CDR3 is TGTGCCAGCAGTTCGGGACAGTTGAATGAAAAACTGTTTTTT. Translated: CASSSGQLNEKLFF.

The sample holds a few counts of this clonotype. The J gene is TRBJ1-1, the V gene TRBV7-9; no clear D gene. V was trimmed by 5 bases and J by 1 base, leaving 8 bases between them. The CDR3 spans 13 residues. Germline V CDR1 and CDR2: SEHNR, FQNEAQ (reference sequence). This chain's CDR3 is CASSAYKNTEAFF. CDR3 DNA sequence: TGTGCCAGCAGCGCGTACAAGAACACTGAAGCTTTCTTT.

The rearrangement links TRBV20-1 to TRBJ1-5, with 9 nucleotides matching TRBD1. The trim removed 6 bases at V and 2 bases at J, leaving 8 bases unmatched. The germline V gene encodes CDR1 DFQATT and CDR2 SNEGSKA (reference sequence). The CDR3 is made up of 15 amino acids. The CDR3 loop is CSANSWTGGNQPQHF. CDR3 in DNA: TGCAGTGCCAATAGCTGGACAGGGGGCAATCAGCCCCAGCATTTT.

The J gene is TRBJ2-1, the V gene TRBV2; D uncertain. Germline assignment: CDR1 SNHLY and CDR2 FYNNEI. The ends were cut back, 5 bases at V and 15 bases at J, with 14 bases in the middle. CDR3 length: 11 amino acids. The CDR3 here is CASSQAVVRFF. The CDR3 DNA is TGTGCCAGCAGTCAGGCGGTTGTTCGGTTCTTC.

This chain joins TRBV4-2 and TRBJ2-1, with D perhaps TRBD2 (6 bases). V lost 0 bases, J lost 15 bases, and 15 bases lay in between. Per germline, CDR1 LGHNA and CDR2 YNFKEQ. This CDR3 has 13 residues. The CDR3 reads CASSQDIGTQLFF. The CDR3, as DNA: TGTGCCAGCAGCCAAGATATCGGGACTCAACTGTTCTTC.

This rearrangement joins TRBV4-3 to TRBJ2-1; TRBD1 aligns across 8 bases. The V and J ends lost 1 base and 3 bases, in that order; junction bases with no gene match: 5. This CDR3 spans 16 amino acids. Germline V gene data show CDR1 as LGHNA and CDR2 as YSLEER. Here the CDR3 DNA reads TGCGCCAGCAGCCAAGTAGCAGGGGGCGTCTACAATGAGCAGTTCTTC. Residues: CASSQVAGGVYNEQFF.

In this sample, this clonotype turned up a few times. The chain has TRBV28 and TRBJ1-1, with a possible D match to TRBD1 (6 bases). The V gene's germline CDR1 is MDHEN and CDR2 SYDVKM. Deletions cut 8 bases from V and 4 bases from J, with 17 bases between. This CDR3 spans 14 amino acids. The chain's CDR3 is CASWGQGLSTEAFF. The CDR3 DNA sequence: TGTGCCAGCTGGGGGCAGGGGTTGAGCACTGAAGCTTTCTTT.

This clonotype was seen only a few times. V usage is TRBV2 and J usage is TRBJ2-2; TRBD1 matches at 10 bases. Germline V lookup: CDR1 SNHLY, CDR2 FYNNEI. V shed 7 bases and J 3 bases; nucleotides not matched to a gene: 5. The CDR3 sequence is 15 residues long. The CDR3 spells CASTRQGADTGELFF. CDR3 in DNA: TGTGCCAGCACCCGACAGGGGGCCGACACCGGGGAGCTGTTTTTT.

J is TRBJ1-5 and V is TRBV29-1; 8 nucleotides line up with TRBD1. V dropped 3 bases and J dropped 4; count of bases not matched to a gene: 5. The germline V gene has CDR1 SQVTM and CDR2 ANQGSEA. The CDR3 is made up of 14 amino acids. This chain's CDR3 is CSVDRDRRNQPQHF. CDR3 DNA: TGCAGCGTTGACAGGGACAGGAGGAATCAGCCCCAGCATTTT.

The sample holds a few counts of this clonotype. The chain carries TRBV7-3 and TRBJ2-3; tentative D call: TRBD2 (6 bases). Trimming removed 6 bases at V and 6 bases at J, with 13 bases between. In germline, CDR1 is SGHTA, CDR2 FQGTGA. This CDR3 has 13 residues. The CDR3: CASRGGTADTQYF. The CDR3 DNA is TGTGCCAGCAGAGGAGGGACGGCTGATACGCAGTATTTT.

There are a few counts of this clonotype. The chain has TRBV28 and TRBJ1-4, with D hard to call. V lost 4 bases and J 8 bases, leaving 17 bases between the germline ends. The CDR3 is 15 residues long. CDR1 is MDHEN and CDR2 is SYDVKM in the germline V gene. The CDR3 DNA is TGTGCCAGCAGTTCCCCGCTCTTGGCGCAAGAAAAACTGTTTTTT. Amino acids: CASSSPLLAQEKLFF.

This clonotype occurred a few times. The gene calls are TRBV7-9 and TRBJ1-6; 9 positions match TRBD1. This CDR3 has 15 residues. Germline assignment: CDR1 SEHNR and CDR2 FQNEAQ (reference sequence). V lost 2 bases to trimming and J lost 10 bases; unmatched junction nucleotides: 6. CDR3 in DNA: TGTGCCAGCAGCTTACCGGGACAGGGAGAATCACCCCTCCACTTT. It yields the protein CASSLPGQGESPLHF.

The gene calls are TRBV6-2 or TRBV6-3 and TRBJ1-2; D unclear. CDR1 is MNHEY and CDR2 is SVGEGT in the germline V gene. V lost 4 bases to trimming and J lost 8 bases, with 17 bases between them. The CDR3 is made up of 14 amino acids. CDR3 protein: CASSSPVRERGYTF. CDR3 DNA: TGTGCCAGCAGTTCCCCCGTTCGGGAGAGGGGCTACACCTTC.

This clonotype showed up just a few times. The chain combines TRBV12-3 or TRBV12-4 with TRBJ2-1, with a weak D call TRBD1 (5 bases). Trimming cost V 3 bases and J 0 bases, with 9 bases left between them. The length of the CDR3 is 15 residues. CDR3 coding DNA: TGTGCCAGCAGTTTCAGGGAAGGCTCCTACAATGAGCAGTTCTTC. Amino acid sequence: CASSFREGSYNEQFF.

The CDR3 reads CASSPLRGYTF. The CDR3 bases are TGTGCCAGCAGCCCCCTTAGGGGCTACACCTTC. The genes are TRBV5-5 and TRBJ1-2; D not certain. V lost 4 bases and J 8 bases, leaving 9 bases between the germline ends. Germline CDR1 reads SGHKS; CDR2 reads YYEKEE (reference sequence). The CDR3 is made up of 11 amino acids.

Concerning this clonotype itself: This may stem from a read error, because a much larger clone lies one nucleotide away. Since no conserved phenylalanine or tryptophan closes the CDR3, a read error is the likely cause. CDR3 coding DNA: TGTGCCACCTCTCACCAGAATCAGCCCCAGCATGTT. Residues: CATSHQNQPQHV. The chain couples TRBV24-1 to TRBJ1-5; no reliable D call. V was cut by 9 bases and J by 4 bases, with 9 bases left in between. Germline lookup yields CDR1 KGHDR and CDR2 SFDVKD. The length of the CDR3 is 12 residues.

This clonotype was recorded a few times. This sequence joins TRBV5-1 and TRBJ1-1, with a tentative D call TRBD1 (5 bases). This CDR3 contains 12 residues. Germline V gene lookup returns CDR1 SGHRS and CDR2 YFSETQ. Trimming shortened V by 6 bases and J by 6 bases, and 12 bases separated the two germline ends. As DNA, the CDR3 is TGCGCCAGCATGGGTGGAGGGGCTGAAGCTTTCTTT. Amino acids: CASMGGGAEAFF.

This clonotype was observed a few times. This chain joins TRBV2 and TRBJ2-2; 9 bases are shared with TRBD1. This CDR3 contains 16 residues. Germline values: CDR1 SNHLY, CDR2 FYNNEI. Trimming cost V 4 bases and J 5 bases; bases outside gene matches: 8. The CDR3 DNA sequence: TGTGCCAGCAGTGGGGCATCGACAGGGGGGACCGGGGAGCTGTTTTTT. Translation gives CASSGASTGGTGELFF.

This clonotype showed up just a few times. The chain's CDR3 is CASSLSPGIVEGGAQYF. The CDR3 DNA follows: TGTGCCAGCAGTTTGAGCCCAGGAATAGTAGAGGGGGGGGCCCAGTACTTC. The chain is built from TRBV28 and TRBJ2-5, with D maybe TRBD2 (7 bases). V gave up 3 bases and J gave up 9 bases, with 26 bases separating them. This CDR3 comprises 17 residues. Germline V lookup: CDR1 MDHEN, CDR2 SYDVKM.

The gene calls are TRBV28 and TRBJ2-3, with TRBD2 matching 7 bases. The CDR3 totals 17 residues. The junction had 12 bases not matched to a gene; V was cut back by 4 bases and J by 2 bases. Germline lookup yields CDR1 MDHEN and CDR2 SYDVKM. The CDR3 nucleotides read TGTGCCAGCAGTTACTCCACGGACGGACTAGACACAGATACGCAGTATTTT. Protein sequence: CASSYSTDGLDTDTQYF.

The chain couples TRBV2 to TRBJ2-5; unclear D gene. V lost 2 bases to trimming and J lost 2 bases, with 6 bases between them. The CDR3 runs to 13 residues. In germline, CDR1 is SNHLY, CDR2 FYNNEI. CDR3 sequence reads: CASSELVQETQYF. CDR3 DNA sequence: TGTGCCAGCAGTGAACTAGTTCAAGAGACCCAGTACTTC.